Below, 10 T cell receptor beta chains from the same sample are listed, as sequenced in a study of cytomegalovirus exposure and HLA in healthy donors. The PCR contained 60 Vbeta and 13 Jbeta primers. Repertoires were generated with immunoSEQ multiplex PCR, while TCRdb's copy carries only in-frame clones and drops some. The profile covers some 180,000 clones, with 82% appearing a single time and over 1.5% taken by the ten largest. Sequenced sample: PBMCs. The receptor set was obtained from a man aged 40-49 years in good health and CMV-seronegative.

This CDR3 is CASSFRLDILTYEQYF. DNA of the CDR3: TGTGCCAGCAGTTTTCGGTTAGACATCCTAACCTACGAGCAGTACTTC. J is TRBJ2-7 and V is TRBV28, with unresolved D. CDR1 MDHEN and CDR2 SYDVKM come from the germline V gene. This CDR3 has 16 residues. Trimming took off 3 bases at V and 2 bases at J, with 17 bases between the two ends.

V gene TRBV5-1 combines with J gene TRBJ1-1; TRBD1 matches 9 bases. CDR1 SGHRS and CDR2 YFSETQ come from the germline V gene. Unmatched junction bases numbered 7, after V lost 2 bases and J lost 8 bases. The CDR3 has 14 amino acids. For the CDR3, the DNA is TGCGCCAGCAGCTTTGCGGGGACAGGGAACGAAGCTTTCTTT. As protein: CASSFAGTGNEAFF.

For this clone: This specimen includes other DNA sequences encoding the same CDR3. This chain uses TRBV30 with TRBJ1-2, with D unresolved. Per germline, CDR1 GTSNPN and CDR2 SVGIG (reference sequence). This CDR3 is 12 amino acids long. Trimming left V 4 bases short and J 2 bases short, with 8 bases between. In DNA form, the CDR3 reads TGTGCCTGGACCGCGGGGAACTATGGCTACACCTTC. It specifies CAWTAGNYGYTF.

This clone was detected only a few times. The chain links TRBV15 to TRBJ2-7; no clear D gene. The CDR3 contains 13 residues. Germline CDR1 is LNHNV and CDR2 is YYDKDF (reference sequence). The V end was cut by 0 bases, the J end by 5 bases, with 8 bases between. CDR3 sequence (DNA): TGTGCCACCAGCAGAGAGGGTCAGGACGAGCAGTACTTC. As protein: CATSREGQDEQYF.

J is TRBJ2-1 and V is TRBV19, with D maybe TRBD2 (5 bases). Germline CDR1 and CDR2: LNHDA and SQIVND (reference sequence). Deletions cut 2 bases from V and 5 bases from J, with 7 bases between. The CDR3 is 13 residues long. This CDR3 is CASSITGDNEQFF. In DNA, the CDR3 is TGTGCCAGTAGTATAACCGGGGACAATGAGCAGTTCTTC.

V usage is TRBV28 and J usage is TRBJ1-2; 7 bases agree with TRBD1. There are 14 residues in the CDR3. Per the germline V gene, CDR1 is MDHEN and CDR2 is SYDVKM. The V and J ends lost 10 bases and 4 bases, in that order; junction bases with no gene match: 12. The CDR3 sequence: CATPKGQDSYGYTF. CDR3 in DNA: TGTGCCACCCCTAAAGGACAGGACTCCTATGGCTACACCTTC.

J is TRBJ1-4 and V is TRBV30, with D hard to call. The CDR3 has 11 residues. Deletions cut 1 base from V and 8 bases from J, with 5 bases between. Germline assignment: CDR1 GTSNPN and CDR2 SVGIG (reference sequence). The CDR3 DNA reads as TGTGCCTGGAGTGGTTCGGAAAAACTGTTTTTT. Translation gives CAWSGSEKLFF.

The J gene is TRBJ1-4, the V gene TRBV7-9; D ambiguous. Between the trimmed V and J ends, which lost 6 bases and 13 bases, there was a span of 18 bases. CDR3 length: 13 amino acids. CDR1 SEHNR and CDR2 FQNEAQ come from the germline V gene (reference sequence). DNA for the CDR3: TGTGCCAGCAGTCGAGGGCAATCCGAAGGACTGTTTTTT. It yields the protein CASSRGQSEGLFF.

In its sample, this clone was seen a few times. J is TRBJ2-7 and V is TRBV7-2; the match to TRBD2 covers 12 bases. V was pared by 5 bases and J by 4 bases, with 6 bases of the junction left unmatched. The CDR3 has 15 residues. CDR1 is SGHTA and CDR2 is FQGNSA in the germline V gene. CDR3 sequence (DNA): TGTGCCAGCAGCCCCCAGGGGACTAGCGGGTACGAGCAGTACTTC. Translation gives CASSPQGTSGYEQYF. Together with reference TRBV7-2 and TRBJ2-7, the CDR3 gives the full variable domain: GAGVSQSPSNKVTEKGKDVELRCDPISGHTALYWYRQSLGQGLEFLIYFQGNSAPDKSGLPSDRFSAERTGGSVSTLTIQRTQQEDSAVYLCASSPQGTSGYEQYFGPGTRLTVT.

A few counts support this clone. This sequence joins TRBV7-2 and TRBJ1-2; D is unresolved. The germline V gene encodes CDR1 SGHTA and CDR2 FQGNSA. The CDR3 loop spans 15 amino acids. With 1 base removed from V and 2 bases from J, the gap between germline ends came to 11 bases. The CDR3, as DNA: TGTGCCAGCAGCTTAGATAAGGCGGGGAACTATGGCTACACCTTC. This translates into CASSLDKAGNYGYTF.